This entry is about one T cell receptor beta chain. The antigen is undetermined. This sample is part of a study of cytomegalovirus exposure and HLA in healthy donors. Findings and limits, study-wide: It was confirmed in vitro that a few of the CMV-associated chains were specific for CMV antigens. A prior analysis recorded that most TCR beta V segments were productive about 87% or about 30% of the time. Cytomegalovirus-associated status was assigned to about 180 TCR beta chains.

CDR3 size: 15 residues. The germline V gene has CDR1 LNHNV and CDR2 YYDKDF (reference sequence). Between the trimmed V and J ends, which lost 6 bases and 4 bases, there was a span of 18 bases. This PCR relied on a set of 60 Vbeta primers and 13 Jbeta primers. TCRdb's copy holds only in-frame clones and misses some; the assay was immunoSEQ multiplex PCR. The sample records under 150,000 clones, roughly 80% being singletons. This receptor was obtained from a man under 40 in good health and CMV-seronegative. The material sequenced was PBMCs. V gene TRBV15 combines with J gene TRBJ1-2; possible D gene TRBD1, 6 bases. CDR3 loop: CATSGNRDFGYGYTF. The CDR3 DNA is TGTGCCACCAGTGGGAACAGGGATTTCGGCTATGGCTACACCTTC.